This T cell receptor beta chain was obtained from a study of shared clonotypes between healthy human individuals. Study-wide results and caveats: Lower generation probabilities were found for non-shared clonotypes than for those shared by all four donors. Several donors had around 5% of their naive CD4 clonotypes in common. Blood alone was sampled, and tissue repertoires likely differ.

The assay was immunoSEQ multiplex PCR, and TCRdb's table has in-frame clones only and misses some. The sample records about 1.5 million clones, around 97% being singletons. A note on this clone: Its cognate antigen is unknown.

All donors qualified as healthy HIV-negative adults and had experienced no recent acute infections or vaccinations. The CDR3 loop spans 17 amino acids. With 0 bases clipped from V and 8 bases from J, the junction kept 9 bases outside the gene matches. Germline assignment: CDR1 MRHNA and CDR2 SNTAGT. The source is a man aged 25 to 45 in good health. The source material was naive CD4+ T cells sorted from blood. Subset in this sample: CD45RA+ positively selected. The chain combines TRBV6-4 with TRBJ2-1; 11 positions agree with TRBD2. The CDR3 coding sequence is TGTGCCAGCAGTGACTCGCCTCTAGCGGGAGGCTTCCATGAGCAGTTCTTC. This codes for CASSDSPLAGGFHEQFF.